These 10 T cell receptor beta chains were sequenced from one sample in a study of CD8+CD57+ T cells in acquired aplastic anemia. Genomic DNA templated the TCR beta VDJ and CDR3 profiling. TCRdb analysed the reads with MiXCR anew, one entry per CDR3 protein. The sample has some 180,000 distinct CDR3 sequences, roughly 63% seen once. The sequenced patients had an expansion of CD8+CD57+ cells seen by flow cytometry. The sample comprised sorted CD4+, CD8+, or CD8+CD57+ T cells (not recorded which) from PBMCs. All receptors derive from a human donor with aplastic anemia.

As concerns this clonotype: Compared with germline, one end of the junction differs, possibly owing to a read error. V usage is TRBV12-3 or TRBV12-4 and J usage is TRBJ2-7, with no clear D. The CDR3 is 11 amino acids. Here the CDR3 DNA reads TGTGTCAGCAGTCTGGCATACGAGCGGTACTTC. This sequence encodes CVSSLAYERYF.

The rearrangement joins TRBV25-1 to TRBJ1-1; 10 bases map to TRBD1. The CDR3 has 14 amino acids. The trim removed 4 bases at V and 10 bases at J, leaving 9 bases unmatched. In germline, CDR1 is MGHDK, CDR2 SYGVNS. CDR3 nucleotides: TGTGCCAGCAGTGGCGGACAGGGGGTCTTCGGAGCTTTCTTT. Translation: CASSGGQGVFGAFF.

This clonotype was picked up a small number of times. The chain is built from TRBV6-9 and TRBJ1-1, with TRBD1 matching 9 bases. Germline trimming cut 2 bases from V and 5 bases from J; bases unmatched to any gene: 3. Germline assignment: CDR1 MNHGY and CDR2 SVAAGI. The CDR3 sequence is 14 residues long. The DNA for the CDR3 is TGTGCCAGCAGTTATGGGACAGGGAAGACTGAAGCTTTCTTT. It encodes CASSYGTGKTEAFF.

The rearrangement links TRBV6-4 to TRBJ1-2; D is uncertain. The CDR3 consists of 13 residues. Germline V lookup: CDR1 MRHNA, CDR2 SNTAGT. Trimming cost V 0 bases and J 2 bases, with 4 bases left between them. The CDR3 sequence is CASSDSDNYGYTF. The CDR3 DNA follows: TGTGCCAGCAGTGACTCGGACAACTATGGCTACACCTTC.

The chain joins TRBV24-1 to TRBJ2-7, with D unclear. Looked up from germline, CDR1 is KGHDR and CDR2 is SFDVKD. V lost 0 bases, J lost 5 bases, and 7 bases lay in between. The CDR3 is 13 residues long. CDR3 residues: CATSDLTSDEQYF. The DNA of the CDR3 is TGTGCCACCAGTGATTTGACAAGCGACGAGCAGTACTTC.

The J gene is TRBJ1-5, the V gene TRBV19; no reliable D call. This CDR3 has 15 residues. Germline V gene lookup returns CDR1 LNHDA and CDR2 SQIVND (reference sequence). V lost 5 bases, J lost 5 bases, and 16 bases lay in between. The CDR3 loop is CASSSRLGRHQPQHF. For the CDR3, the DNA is TGTGCCAGTAGTTCACGTTTGGGGAGGCATCAGCCCCAGCATTTT.

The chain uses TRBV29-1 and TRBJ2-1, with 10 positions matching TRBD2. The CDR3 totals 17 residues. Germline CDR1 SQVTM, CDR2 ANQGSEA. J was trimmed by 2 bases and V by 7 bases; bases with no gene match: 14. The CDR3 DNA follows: TGCAGCGCACAAGGACAGGGAACTAGCGGGACCTACAATGAGCAGTTCTTC. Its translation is CSAQGQGTSGTYNEQFF.

In nucleotides, the CDR3 is TGCGCCAGCACCCCTCGCAGGGAAGAGGATGGCTACACCTTC. Translation gives CASTPRREEDGYTF. This chain uses TRBV10-2 with TRBJ1-2; weak D call: TRBD1 (5 bases). There are 14 residues in the CDR3. Trimming took off 7 bases at V and 6 bases at J, with 18 bases between the two ends. The germline V gene has CDR1 WSHSY and CDR2 SAAADI.

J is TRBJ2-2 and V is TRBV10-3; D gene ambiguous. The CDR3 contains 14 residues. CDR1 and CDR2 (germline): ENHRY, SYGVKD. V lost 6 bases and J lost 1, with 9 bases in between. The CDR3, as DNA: TGTGCCATCAGGGGCGCCCTGAACACCGGGGAGCTGTTTTTT. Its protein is CAIRGALNTGELFF.

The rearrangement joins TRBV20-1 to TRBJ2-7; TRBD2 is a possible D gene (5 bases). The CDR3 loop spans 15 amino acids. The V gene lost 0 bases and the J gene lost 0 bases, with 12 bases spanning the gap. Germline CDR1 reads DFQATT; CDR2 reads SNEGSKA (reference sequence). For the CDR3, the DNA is TGCAGTGCTAGAGATCAGAGGGTACTCTCCTACGAGCAGTACTTC. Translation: CSARDQRVLSYEQYF.